These 22 T cell receptor beta chains share one sample of origin, sequenced in a study of blood T cell repertoires in COVID-19. The data were produced by immunoSEQ multiplex PCR, yet TCRdb's version contains in-frame clones alone and is incomplete. The sample includes approximately 150,000 clones, around 83% of them seen just once. Sequencing was performed on PBMCs or T cells enriched from blood (not recorded which). Receptor source: a man aged 45 to 65 who had recovered from COVID-19.

DNA for the CDR3: TGTGCCAGCAGTCTCGGACAGGGCTACGAGCAGTACTTC. This codes for CASSLGQGYEQYF. This chain uses TRBV28 with TRBJ2-7, with TRBD1 identical over 8 bases. In germline, CDR1 is MDHEN, CDR2 SYDVKM. J was trimmed by 3 bases and V by 5 bases; bases with no gene match: 3. The CDR3 is 13 amino acids. Looking up the rest from reference TRBV28 and TRBJ2-7 gives the full variable domain: DVKVTQSSRYLVKRTGEKVFLECVQDMDHENMFWYRQDPGLGLRLIYFSYDVKMKEKGDIPEGYSVSREKKERFSLILESASTNQTSMYLCASSLGQGYEQYFGPGTRLTVT.

The gene calls are TRBV29-1 and TRBJ1-4; 9 positions agree with TRBD1. V lost 5 bases and J lost 3; bases outside the gene matches: 7. The germline V gene has CDR1 SQVTM and CDR2 ANQGSEA. This CDR3 contains 15 residues. In nucleotides, the CDR3 is TGCAGCGTTCAACCGGGACAGGGACCTAATGAAAAACTGTTTTTT. Residues: CSVQPGQGPNEKLFF.

The chain links TRBV6-5 to TRBJ2-2, with TRBD2 identical over 10 bases. Germline CDR1 MNHEY, CDR2 SVGAGI. The CDR3 covers 14 residues. The V and J ends lost 7 bases and 8 bases, in that order; junction bases with no gene match: 7. The CDR3 loop reads CASKSSGGMGELFF. In DNA form, the CDR3 reads TGTGCCAGCAAGTCTAGCGGGGGAATGGGGGAGCTGTTTTTT.

The rearrangement joins TRBV7-8 to TRBJ1-5; possibly TRBD1 for D (5 bases). Deletions cut 4 bases from V and 10 bases from J, with 23 bases between. The germline V gene encodes CDR1 SGHVS and CDR2 FQNEAQ. This CDR3 spans 16 amino acids. For the CDR3, the DNA is TGTGCCAGCAGCTCCCTGGCAGGGATCAGTCTCAGCCCCCAGCATTTT. It is translated as CASSSLAGISLSPQHF.

The chain uses TRBV18 and TRBJ1-1; tentative D call: TRBD1 (5 bases). Trimming took off 6 bases at V and 0 bases at J, with 11 bases between the two ends. The CDR3 consists of 14 residues. Germline lookup yields CDR1 KGHSH and CDR2 LQKENI. CDR3 bases: TGTGCCAGCTCCCCGGGAGGGGTGAACACTGAAGCTTTCTTT. Translating gives CASSPGGVNTEAFF.

The chain uses TRBV18 and TRBJ1-3; TRBD1 aligns across 7 bases. The junction had 9 bases not matched to a gene; V was cut back by 3 bases and J by 1 base. CDR1 and CDR2 from the germline V gene are KGHSH and LQKENI. CDR3 length: 17 amino acids. CDR3 in amino acids: CASSPSPGTASGNTIYF. CDR3 in DNA: TGTGCCAGCTCACCCTCTCCCGGGACAGCTTCTGGAAACACCATATATTTT.

The genes are TRBV6-5 and TRBJ2-7; 10 nucleotides line up with TRBD1. Losses at the gene ends were 0 bases for V and 6 bases for J; bases not matched to a gene: 5. CDR1 and CDR2 (germline): MNHEY, SVGAGI. The CDR3 sequence is 15 residues long. DNA of the CDR3: TGTGCCAGCAGTTACTCGGGGGACAGGGGTTCCGAGCAGTACTTC. Amino acid sequence: CASSYSGDRGSEQYF.

The J gene is TRBJ1-1, the V gene TRBV7-2, with 10 bases fitting TRBD1. The CDR3 length is 16 residues. The J segment lost 6 bases and the V segment lost 4 bases, leaving 11 bases of the junction unmatched. Germline values: CDR1 SGHTA, CDR2 FQGNSA. In nucleotides, the CDR3 is TGTGCCAGCAGCTCAATGGGGGGGGACAGGGGTGCTGAAGCTTTCTTT. This codes for CASSSMGGDRGAEAFF.

This clone was counted only a few times. The chain combines TRBV6-6 with TRBJ1-1; D not certain. The germline V and J ends were trimmed by 2 bases and 0 bases, with 7 bases remaining between them. Germline assignment: CDR1 MNHNY and CDR2 SVGAGI (reference sequence). CDR3 size: 14 residues. Here the CDR3 reads CASSYEILNTEAFF. In DNA form, the CDR3 reads TGTGCCAGCAGTTACGAGATACTGAACACTGAAGCTTTCTTT.

The chain employs TRBV27 and TRBJ1-2, with 7 bases aligning to TRBD1. This CDR3 has 15 amino acids. CDR1 is MNHEY and CDR2 is SMNVEV in the germline V gene (reference sequence). The junction had 11 bases not matched to a gene; V was cut back by 5 bases and J by 5 bases. Here the CDR3 reads CASSINRGRFYGYTF. As DNA, the CDR3 is TGTGCCAGCAGTATAAATAGGGGGCGTTTTTATGGCTACACCTTC.

The chain links TRBV5-4 to TRBJ2-5, with a weak D call TRBD2 (6 bases). The CDR3 sequence is 15 residues long. Trimming took 4 bases from V and 2 from J, leaving 15 bases between them. Germline V gives CDR1 SGHNT, CDR2 YYREEE (reference sequence). The CDR3 bases are TGTGCCAGCAGCCTCGGGCGGGGAGTTCAAGAGACCCAGTACTTC. This encodes CASSLGRGVQETQYF. The variable domain in full, completed from reference TRBV5-4 and TRBJ2-5, reads ETGVTQSPTHLIKTRGQQVTLRCSSQSGHNTVSWYQQALGQGPQFIFQYYREEENGRGNFPPRFSGLQFPNYSSELNVNALELDDSALYLCASSLGRGVQETQYFGPGTRLLVL.

The rearrangement links TRBV2 to TRBJ2-2; TRBD2 agrees at 9 bases. Germline V gene data show CDR1 as SNHLY and CDR2 as FYNNEI. Unmatched junction bases numbered 8, after V lost 8 bases and J lost 4 bases. This CDR3 comprises 15 residues. CDR3 coding DNA: TGTGCCAGCCGTAGCGGGGGTGCGGGCACCGGGGAGCTGTTTTTT. Its translation is CASRSGGAGTGELFF.

V usage is TRBV7-9 and J usage is TRBJ2-4, with unresolved D. In germline, CDR1 is SEHNR, CDR2 FQNEAQ (reference sequence). The CDR3 is 16 amino acids. Trimming left V 0 bases short and J 2 bases short, with 11 bases between. The CDR3 loop reads CASSLARDWTKNIQYF. The CDR3 bases are TGTGCCAGCAGCTTAGCCCGTGACTGGACCAAAAACATTCAGTACTTC.

The chain joins TRBV6-5 to TRBJ1-2, with no clear D. The length of the CDR3 is 15 residues. The ends were cut back, 2 bases at V and 7 bases at J, with 17 bases in the middle. Looked up from germline, CDR1 is MNHEY and CDR2 is SVGAGI. DNA of the CDR3: TGTGCCAGCAGTTACGCGGAGTCAACTCTGGGTGGCTACACCTTC. Amino acids: CASSYAESTLGGYTF.

The chain carries TRBV19 and TRBJ2-5; 13 bases align to TRBD2. The junction had 3 bases not matched to a gene; V was cut back by 3 bases and J by 5 bases. The CDR3 contains 15 residues. Germline V lookup: CDR1 LNHDA, CDR2 SQIVND (reference sequence). Written as DNA, the CDR3 is TGTGCCAGTAGTATGACTAGCGGGGGGTACGAGACCCAGTACTTC. It encodes CASSMTSGGYETQYF.

CDR3 DNA: TGTGCCAGCAGCGTTCTAGCGGGCCGAGGGGAGCAGTTCTTC. Its protein product is CASSVLAGRGEQFF. This chain joins TRBV3-1 (or the pseudogene TRBV3-2) and TRBJ2-1; 8 bases fit TRBD2. The V gene end was trimmed by 5 bases and the J gene end by 10 bases; junction bases not matched to a gene: 10. The CDR3 has 14 amino acids. Per germline, CDR1 LGHDT and CDR2 YNNKEL (reference sequence).

This sequence joins TRBV7-9 and TRBJ2-1; 9 bases agree with TRBD1. The CDR3 runs to 15 residues. V was pared by 2 bases and J by 6 bases, with 5 bases of the junction left unmatched. Germline lookup yields CDR1 SEHNR and CDR2 FQNEAQ (reference sequence). In nucleotides, the CDR3 is TGTGCCAGCAGCTTAACAGGGGGCAAAGGCAATGAGCAGTTCTTC. Protein: CASSLTGGKGNEQFF.

This chain uses TRBV27 with TRBJ1-5; TRBD1 is a possible D gene (5 bases). The CDR3 covers 19 residues. In germline, CDR1 is MNHEY, CDR2 SMNVEV (reference sequence). V shed 4 bases and J shed 0 bases, with 22 bases lying between them. The chain's CDR3 is CASSWAGGTGPLSNQPQHF. For the CDR3, the DNA is TGTGCCAGCAGTTGGGCGGGGGGGACCGGACCCCTTAGCAATCAGCCCCAGCATTTT.

The chain uses TRBV5-1 and TRBJ1-6; TRBD1 matches 10 bases. The CDR3 contains 17 residues. Germline trimming cut 2 bases from V and 7 bases from J; bases unmatched to any gene: 9. Germline assignment: CDR1 SGHRS and CDR2 YFSETQ. The CDR3 sequence is CASSLGTGELKNSPLHF. In DNA, the CDR3 is TGCGCCAGCAGCTTAGGGACAGGGGAGCTAAAGAATTCACCCCTCCACTTT. Using reference TRBV5-1 and TRBJ1-6 for the parts outside the CDR3, the full variable domain is KAGVTQTPRYLIKTRGQQVTLSCSPISGHRSVSWYQQTPGQGLQFLFEYFSETQRNKGNFPGRFSGRQFSNSRSEMNVSTLELGDSALYLCASSLGTGELKNSPLHFGNGTRLTVT.

V usage is TRBV30 and J usage is TRBJ2-2, with D tentatively TRBD1 (5 bases). V was clipped by 2 bases and J by 4 bases, with 8 bases between them. This CDR3 contains 13 residues. Germline V gene data show CDR1 as GTSNPN and CDR2 as SVGIG (reference sequence). CDR3 nucleotides: TGTGCCTGGAGTCCGCAGGGCACCGGGGAGCTGTTTTTT. This gives the protein CAWSPQGTGELFF.

This chain uses TRBV13 with TRBJ2-2; 15 nucleotides line up with TRBD2. The CDR3 consists of 17 residues. V shed 5 bases and J 4 bases; nucleotides not matched to a gene: 5. Germline values: CDR1 PRHDT, CDR2 FYEKMQ (reference sequence). This CDR3 is CASSKRGLAGGTGELFF. The CDR3 coding sequence is TGTGCCAGCAGCAAACGGGGACTAGCGGGGGGCACCGGGGAGCTGTTTTTT.

The chain combines TRBV19 with TRBJ1-4; D ambiguous. The germline CDR1 and CDR2 sequences are LNHDA and SQIVND (reference sequence). The V end was cut by 5 bases, the J end by 8 bases, with 9 bases between. CDR3 size: 12 residues. In nucleotides, the CDR3 is TGTGCCAGTAGTGCGAGGGTGGAAAAACTGTTTTTT. It encodes CASSARVEKLFF.